These 27 T cell receptor beta chains originate from one sample sequenced in a study of shared clonotypes between healthy human individuals. Generated by immunoSEQ multiplex PCR, the TCRdb table keeps only in-frame clones and is missing some. Among approximately 470,000 clones listed, around 73% were seen once. The sequencing sample was made of PBMCs. Source of these receptors: a woman aged 40 to 50 in good health. Some clones in this sample may be carry-over from other donors' samples.

The CDR3 region has the DNA TGTGCCAGCGCTACCTTGGGACAGCCCACTGAAGCTTTCTTT. This sequence encodes CASATLGQPTEAFF. The chain joins TRBV28 to TRBJ1-1, with 7 bases fitting TRBD1. Germline CDR1 and CDR2: MDHEN and SYDVKM. The CDR3 totals 14 residues. The trim removed 8 bases at V and 4 bases at J, leaving 10 bases unmatched.

The chain links TRBV4-3 to TRBJ2-6; a possible D gene is TRBD2 (5 bases). The CDR3 covers 18 residues. The germline CDR1 and CDR2 sequences are LGHNA and YSLEER. Trimming shortened V by 5 bases and J by 5 bases, and 22 bases separated the two germline ends. The chain's CDR3 is CASSFPRGSQSRANVLTF. CDR3 coding DNA: TGCGCCAGCAGCTTCCCTCGAGGGTCACAAAGTCGGGCCAACGTCCTGACTTTC.

V is TRBV30 and J is TRBJ2-7; TRBD1 agrees at 9 bases. The CDR3 has 13 amino acids. V shed 5 bases and J 5 bases; nucleotides not matched to a gene: 7. Germline V gene lookup returns CDR1 GTSNPN and CDR2 SVGIG (reference sequence). The CDR3 nucleotides read TGTGCCTGGGCAGGACAGGGGCTGGACGAGCAGTACTTC. This gives the protein CAWAGQGLDEQYF.

This clone showed up just a few times. The gene calls are TRBV6-4 and TRBJ2-7, with 10 bases aligning to TRBD2. The trim removed 6 bases at V and 0 bases at J, leaving 5 bases unmatched. Germline V gene sequence: CDR1 MRHNA, CDR2 SNTAGT. The CDR3 is made up of 15 amino acids. Written as DNA, the CDR3 is TGTGCCAGCAGCCCACTAGCGGGAAGCTCCTACGAGCAGTACTTC. Translating gives CASSPLAGSSYEQYF.

The rearrangement uses TRBV5-1 and TRBJ2-4, with TRBD1 identical over 8 bases. CDR1 and CDR2 from the germline V gene are SGHRS and YFSETQ. Trimming took 2 bases from V and 9 from J; bases not matched to a gene: 7. This CDR3 is 14 amino acids long. This CDR3 reads CASSFSDRGIIQYF. The CDR3 DNA is TGCGCCAGCAGCTTCAGTGACAGGGGAATCATTCAGTACTTC. The full variable domain, in which reference TRBV5-1 and TRBJ2-4 provide the parts outside the CDR3, is KAGVTQTPRYLIKTRGQQVTLSCSPISGHRSVSWYQQTPGQGLQFLFEYFSETQRNKGNFPGRFSGRQFSNSRSEMNVSTLELGDSALYLCASSFSDRGIIQYFGAGTRLSVL.

The J gene is TRBJ1-6, the V gene TRBV7-9; tentative D call: TRBD1 (6 bases). There are 13 residues in the CDR3. Trimming took off 6 bases at V and 8 bases at J, with 11 bases between the two ends. CDR1 SEHNR and CDR2 FQNEAQ come from the germline V gene (reference sequence). CDR3 in DNA: TGTGCCAGCAGTACACCAGGGGATTCACCCCTCCACTTT. It codes for CASSTPGDSPLHF.

This clone was seen a handful of times. The chain uses TRBV11-2 and TRBJ2-5; 9 bases are shared with TRBD2. The assigned J gene may be wrong: the sequence end matches TRBJ2-7 better. The CDR3 sequence is 13 residues long. Germline V gives CDR1 SGHAT, CDR2 FQNNGV. The CDR3 region has the DNA TGTGCCAGCGGCGGGAGGGCCATCAGCGAGCAGTACTTC. Translating it yields CASGGRAISEQYF.

For this clone: The sample contains more than one DNA sequence encoding this CDR3. V gene TRBV7-9 combines with J gene TRBJ2-2; no clear D gene. Germline V gene sequence: CDR1 SEHNR, CDR2 FQNEAQ (reference sequence). The germline V and J ends were trimmed by 1 base and 2 bases, with 5 bases remaining between them. The length of the CDR3 is 14 residues. The CDR3 spells CASSLGGNTGELFF. The CDR3 nucleotides are TGTGCCAGCAGCTTAGGGGGTAACACCGGGGAGCTGTTTTTT.

The rearrangement links TRBV27 to TRBJ2-3; TRBD1 agrees at 9 bases. J gave up 2 bases and V 6 bases, and 9 bases lay outside the gene matches. The germline V gene encodes CDR1 MNHEY and CDR2 SMNVEV (reference sequence). The CDR3 spans 16 residues. The CDR3, as DNA: TGTGCCAGCAGCTCGGGACAGGGTTTTTTCACAGATACGCAGTATTTT. It encodes CASSSGQGFFTDTQYF.

J is TRBJ2-7 and V is TRBV6-6; D not certain. Looked up from germline, CDR1 is MNHNY and CDR2 is SVGAGI (reference sequence). The CDR3 extends over 11 amino acids. Trimming took off 2 bases at V and 6 bases at J, with 5 bases between the two ends. In nucleotides, the CDR3 is TGTGCCAGCAGTTACAGCCTCGAGCAGTACTTC. As protein: CASSYSLEQYF.

This clone came up many times. Within the sample, other DNA sequences also encode this same CDR3. J is TRBJ1-1 and V is TRBV29-1; TRBD1 matches at 8 bases. With V trimmed by 6 bases and J by 4 bases, 7 bases remained unmatched. In germline, CDR1 is SQVTM, CDR2 ANQGSEA. The CDR3 loop spans 13 amino acids. The CDR3 DNA reads as TGCAGCGTCAACAGGGGGGGTGCCACTGAAGCTTTCTTT. Its translation is CSVNRGGATEAFF.

The rearrangement uses TRBV13 and TRBJ2-3, with a possible D match to TRBD1 (6 bases). The CDR3 has 18 amino acids. CDR1 PRHDT and CDR2 FYEKMQ come from the germline V gene (reference sequence). V dropped 0 bases and J dropped 2 bases, with 18 bases sitting between them. CDR3 sequence reads: CASSLGRGEGDYTDTQYF. Here the CDR3 DNA reads TGTGCCAGCAGCTTAGGCCGGGGTGAGGGGGATTACACAGATACGCAGTATTTT.

In its sample, this clone was seen once. This chain joins TRBV19 and TRBJ2-7, with TRBD2 identical over 13 bases. The V and J ends lost 7 bases and 8 bases, in that order; junction bases with no gene match: 11. The CDR3 is made up of 15 amino acids. Germline-derived CDR1 and CDR2 are LNHDA and SQIVND (reference sequence). The DNA for the CDR3 is TGTGCCAGTAACCCCGGTGGGACTAGCGGGAAGCAGCAGTACTTC. Translating it yields CASNPGGTSGKQQYF.

The V call is TRBV4-1, the J call TRBJ2-7; no clear D. Between the trimmed V and J ends, which lost 3 bases and 7 bases, there was a span of 13 bases. Germline loops: CDR1 MGHRA, CDR2 YSYEKL. The CDR3 is made up of 13 amino acids. CDR3 DNA sequence: TGCGCCAGCAGCCAGGACGCGTACGGGGAGCAGTACTTC. Its protein is CASSQDAYGEQYF.

The chain uses TRBV10-3 and TRBJ2-1; 11 bases are a match to TRBD2. Germline V gene sequence: CDR1 ENHRY, CDR2 SYGVKD. This CDR3 has 17 residues. J was trimmed by 2 bases and V by 6 bases; bases with no gene match: 9. In DNA form, the CDR3 reads TGTGCCATCAGGGGAGGTGGGACTAGCGGAACCTACAATGAGCAGTTCTTC. Its translation: CAIRGGGTSGTYNEQFF.

The chain uses TRBV19 and TRBJ2-5; 9 nucleotides align to TRBD1. Germline V gene sequence: CDR1 LNHDA, CDR2 SQIVND (reference sequence). After removal of 4 bases from V and 3 bases from J, the junction contained 9 bases not matched to a gene. The CDR3 extends over 16 amino acids. CDR3 in DNA: TGTGCCAGTAGTACATACAGGGGGCAGATCGAAGAGACCCAGTACTTC. It codes for CASSTYRGQIEETQYF.

The chain joins TRBV6-6 to TRBJ2-2; D may be TRBD1 (5 bases). Germline V gene data show CDR1 as MNHNY and CDR2 as SVGAGI (reference sequence). V lost 7 bases and J lost 6, with 18 bases in between. The CDR3 covers 15 residues. This chain's CDR3 is CASTDPQGAAGELFF. DNA of the CDR3: TGTGCCAGCACCGACCCCCAGGGCGCCGCCGGGGAGCTGTTTTTT.

This chain uses TRBV5-6 with TRBJ2-2, with 7 positions matching TRBD2. The CDR3 length is 17 residues. CDR1 is SGHDT and CDR2 is YYEEEE in the germline V gene. V gave up 1 base and J gave up 6 bases; unmatched junction bases: 12. The CDR3 sequence is CASSLLGEGLQAGELFF. The DNA for the CDR3 is TGTGCCAGCAGCTTGCTCGGGGAGGGGCTCCAGGCCGGGGAGCTGTTTTTT.

This chain's CDR3 is CASRGTGAPADYGYTF. As DNA, the CDR3 is TGTGCCAGTAGAGGGACAGGGGCCCCCGCTGACTATGGCTACACCTTC. This chain connects TRBV19 to TRBJ1-2, with 10 nucleotides matching TRBD1. CDR3 length: 16 residues. The ends lost 6 bases at V and 3 bases at J; junction bases unmatched: 10. Germline CDR1 reads LNHDA; CDR2 reads SQIVND (reference sequence). Looking up the rest from reference TRBV19 and TRBJ1-2 gives the full variable domain: DGGITQSPKYLFRKEGQNVTLSCEQNLNHDAMYWYRQDPGQGLRLIYYSQIVNDFQKGDIAEGYSVSREKKESFPLTVTSAQKNPTAFYLCASRGTGAPADYGYTFGSGTRLTVV.

The chain carries TRBV7-2 and TRBJ1-2, with TRBD1 matching 7 bases. V lost 1 base to trimming and J lost 7 bases; unmatched junction nucleotides: 12. This CDR3 is built from 16 residues. CDR1 and CDR2 from the germline V gene are SGHTA and FQGNSA. DNA of the CDR3: TGTGCCAGCAGCTTAGTAGAGGGGGCGCTTGTCTCTGGCTACACCTTC. Amino acid sequence: CASSLVEGALVSGYTF. Variable domain in full (rest from reference TRBV7-2 and TRBJ1-2): GAGVSQSPSNKVTEKGKDVELRCDPISGHTALYWYRQSLGQGLEFLIYFQGNSAPDKSGLPSDRFSAERTGGSVSTLTIQRTQQEDSAVYLCASSLVEGALVSGYTFGSGTRLTVV.

This clone was observed many times. V and J are TRBV7-9 and TRBJ2-6; D not certain. V shed 1 base and J shed 3 bases, with 13 bases lying between them. From germline, CDR1 is SEHNR and CDR2 FQNEAQ (reference sequence). The CDR3 loop spans 17 amino acids. In nucleotides, the CDR3 is TGTGCCAGCAGCTTAGACTTTCCAGGCTTTGGGGCCAACGTCCTGACTTTC. Its protein is CASSLDFPGFGANVLTF.

This chain connects TRBV28 to TRBJ2-7; D is unresolved. Germline V CDR1 and CDR2: MDHEN, SYDVKM. The CDR3 length is 15 residues. The V end lost 6 bases, the J end lost 2 bases, and 17 bases lay between the germline ends. The CDR3 sequence: CASSWQALGTYEQYF. Written as DNA, the CDR3 is TGTGCCAGCAGCTGGCAGGCACTTGGGACCTACGAGCAGTACTTC. Using reference TRBV28 and TRBJ2-7 for the parts outside the CDR3, the full variable domain is DVKVTQSSRYLVKRTGEKVFLECVQDMDHENMFWYRQDPGLGLRLIYFSYDVKMKEKGDIPEGYSVSREKKERFSLILESASTNQTSMYLCASSWQALGTYEQYFGPGTRLTVT.

The chain links TRBV19 to TRBJ2-7; 12 nucleotides align to TRBD1. Trimming at V came to 5 bases and at J to 6 bases, leaving 5 bases not matched to a gene. The germline V gene has CDR1 LNHDA and CDR2 SQIVND (reference sequence). The CDR3 spans 14 residues. CDR3 region: CASSAGTGGSEQYF. In DNA, the CDR3 is TGTGCCAGTAGTGCCGGGACAGGGGGCTCCGAGCAGTACTTC.

This chain uses TRBV10-2 with TRBJ1-2; TRBD1 is a possible D gene (5 bases). With 3 bases removed from V and 1 base from J, the gap between germline ends came to 9 bases. The germline V gene has CDR1 WSHSY and CDR2 SAAADI. The CDR3 totals 14 residues. DNA for the CDR3: TGCGCCAGCAGTGACTCGACAGATAACTATGGCTACACCTTC. The encoded protein is CASSDSTDNYGYTF.

Many counts were recorded for this clone. This chain connects TRBV19 to TRBJ1-2; 9 bases map to TRBD1. The CDR3 totals 13 residues. V lost 9 bases, J lost 8 bases, and 10 bases stayed unmatched. Per germline, CDR1 LNHDA and CDR2 SQIVND (reference sequence). The CDR3 DNA reads as TGTGCCAGCACAACCCGGGACAGGGTCGGCTACACCTTC. Protein product: CASTTRDRVGYTF.

The chain joins TRBV10-2 to TRBJ2-1; a weak D match, TRBD2 (5 bases). The germline gives CDR1 WSHSY, CDR2 SAAADI. V was trimmed by 6 bases and J by 9 bases, leaving 24 bases between them. The CDR3 covers 16 residues. This chain's CDR3 is CASRASGPRALLEQFF. The CDR3 nucleotides read TGCGCCAGCAGGGCGAGCGGCCCCCGGGCCCTCCTTGAGCAGTTCTTC.

As to this clone: In the same sample, other DNA sequences code for this CDR3. The gene calls are TRBV28 and TRBJ1-3; 8 nucleotides agree with TRBD1. Unmatched junction bases numbered 5, after V lost 4 bases and J lost 0 bases. From germline, CDR1 is MDHEN and CDR2 SYDVKM. The CDR3 contains 16 residues. The CDR3 region is CASSSSGQGSGNTIYF. CDR3 sequence (DNA): TGTGCCAGCAGTTCCTCCGGACAGGGCTCTGGAAACACCATATATTTT.